This T cell receptor beta chain emerged from a study of T cell changes during pregnancy in multiple sclerosis. Germline CDR1 SGHTA, CDR2 FQGTGA. This CDR3 contains 19 residues. Trimming took off 3 bases at V and 3 bases at J, with 27 bases between the two ends. Assay: immunoSEQ multiplex PCR; the TCRdb copy retains only in-frame clones and omits some. The sample lists more than 65,000 clones; approximately 93% were seen once. The TCR comes from a female donor with multiple sclerosis, enrolled in a pregnancy study. V is TRBV7-3 and J is TRBJ2-7; D possibly corresponds to TRBD2 (7 bases). The starting material was peripheral blood, obtained in the first trimester of pregnancy. Here the CDR3 reads CASSFRIGGKGVRGYEQYF. CDR3 nucleotides: TGTGCCAGCAGCTTTAGGATCGGGGGGAAAGGAGTCAGGGGCTACGAGCAGTACTTC.